These T cell receptor beta chains were read from a single sample in a study of blood T cell repertoires in COVID-19. TCRdb's table, derived via immunoSEQ multiplex PCR, lists solely in-frame clones and lacks some. The sample lists about 89,000 clones; roughly 80% were seen once. What was sequenced was peripheral blood. The source of these receptors is a man aged 65 to 79 with COVID-19, enrolled during active disease. The CDR3 runs from the conserved cysteine through the conserved F or W. Each record gives: V gene, CDR3 protein.

v_gene: TRBV11-3; CDR3aa: CASSLGGGRDTQYF
v_gene: TRBV6-5; CDR3aa: CASSSGQGAYEQYF
v_gene: TRBV18; CDR3aa: CASSPLYGVDTEAFF
v_gene: TRBV5-8; CDR3aa: CASSPQVRSNQPQHF
v_gene: TRBV6-2/TRBV6-3; CDR3aa: CASSYILGQGNTEAFF
v_gene: TRBV7-8; CDR3aa: CASSTGRELNEQFF
v_gene: TRBV25-1; CDR3aa: CASSEGGTATYEQYF
v_gene: TRBV10-3; CDR3aa: CAIRGQSGEAGELFF
v_gene: TRBV7-3; CDR3aa: CASSFVVTGELFF
v_gene: TRBV3-1/TRBV3-2; CDR3aa: CASSQDVAVISYEQYF
v_gene: TRBV11-2; CDR3aa: CASSFPDSYGYTF
v_gene: TRBV7-2; CDR3aa: CASSAPLEDRGGNTEAFF
v_gene: TRBV28; CDR3aa: CASSSAGTSGANVLTF
v_gene: TRBV30; CDR3aa: CAWTYRAYYGYTF
v_gene: TRBV12-5; CDR3aa: CASAHETGGRTEAFF
v_gene: TRBV7-9; CDR3aa: CASSSRKPDYGYTF
v_gene: TRBV5-6; CDR3aa: CASSRRGGGQPQHF
v_gene: TRBV5-5; CDR3aa: CASSPSLRQGLMNTEAFF
v_gene: TRBV9; CDR3aa: CASSPGGQGASGYTF
v_gene: TRBV28; CDR3aa: CASTGYSQGVGGTDTQYF
v_gene: TRBV10-3; CDR3aa: CAISGGSTGGNQPQHF
v_gene: TRBV28; CDR3aa: CASSAQVMNTEAFF
v_gene: TRBV2; CDR3aa: CASRMRRTLQETQYF
v_gene: TRBV5-1; CDR3aa: CASSLGGGAAYEQYF
v_gene: TRBV5-1; CDR3aa: CASKAGEITDTQYF
v_gene: TRBV19; CDR3aa: CASELAGPYNEQFF
v_gene: TRBV4-2; CDR3aa: CASSQGDSSYEQYF
v_gene: TRBV28; CDR3aa: CASSPVGLAGGETQYF
v_gene: TRBV18; CDR3aa: CASSPDRGMNQPQHF
v_gene: TRBV20-1; CDR3aa: CSASTGGNYGYTF
v_gene: TRBV18; CDR3aa: CASSPIPRLNTEAFF
v_gene: TRBV11-2; CDR3aa: CASSLGGTGAGYGYTF
v_gene: TRBV13; CDR3aa: CASTLQGSEQYF
v_gene: TRBV30; CDR3aa: CAWSWSGMGGYGYTF
v_gene: TRBV18; CDR3aa: CASSLNSGRINEQYF
v_gene: TRBV5-6; CDR3aa: CASSLLRANEQFF
v_gene: TRBV7-3; CDR3aa: CASSPGHLNSYEQYF
v_gene: TRBV19; CDR3aa: CASSIIGRQVAWAGANVLTF